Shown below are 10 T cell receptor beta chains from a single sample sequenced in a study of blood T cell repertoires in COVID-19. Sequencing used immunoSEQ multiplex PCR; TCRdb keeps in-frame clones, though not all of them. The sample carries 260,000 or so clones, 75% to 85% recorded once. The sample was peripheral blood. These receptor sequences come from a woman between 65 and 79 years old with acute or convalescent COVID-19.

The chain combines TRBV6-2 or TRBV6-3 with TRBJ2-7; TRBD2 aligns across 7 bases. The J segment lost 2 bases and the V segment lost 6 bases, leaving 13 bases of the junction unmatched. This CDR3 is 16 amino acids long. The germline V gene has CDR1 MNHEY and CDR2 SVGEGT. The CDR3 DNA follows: TGTGCCAGCAGCTATGCCCTGAGAAGCGGGGCCTACGAGCAGTACTTC. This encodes CASSYALRSGAYEQYF.

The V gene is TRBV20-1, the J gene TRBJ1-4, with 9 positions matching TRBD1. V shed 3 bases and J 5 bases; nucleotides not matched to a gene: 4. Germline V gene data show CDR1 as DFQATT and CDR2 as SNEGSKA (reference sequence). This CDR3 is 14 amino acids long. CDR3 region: CSASAGTGNEKLFF. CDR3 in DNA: TGCAGTGCTAGTGCCGGGACAGGGAATGAAAAACTGTTTTTT.

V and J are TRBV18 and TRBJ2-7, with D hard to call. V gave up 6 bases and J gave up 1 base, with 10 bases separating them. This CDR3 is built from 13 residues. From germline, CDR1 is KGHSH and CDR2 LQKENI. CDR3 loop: CASSVAESYEQYF. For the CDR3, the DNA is TGTGCCAGCTCTGTGGCGGAGTCCTACGAGCAGTACTTC.

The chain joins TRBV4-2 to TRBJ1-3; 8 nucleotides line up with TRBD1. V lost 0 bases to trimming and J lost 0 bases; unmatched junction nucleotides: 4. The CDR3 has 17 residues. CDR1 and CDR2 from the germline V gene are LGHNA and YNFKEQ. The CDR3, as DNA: TGTGCCAGCAGCCAAGATGGGACAGGACTCTCTGGAAACACCATATATTTT. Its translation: CASSQDGTGLSGNTIYF.

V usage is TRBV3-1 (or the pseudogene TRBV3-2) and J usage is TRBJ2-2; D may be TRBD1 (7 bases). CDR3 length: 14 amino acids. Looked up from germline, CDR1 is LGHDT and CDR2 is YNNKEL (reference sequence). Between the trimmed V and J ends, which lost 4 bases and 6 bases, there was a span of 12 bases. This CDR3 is CASSLAGGPGELFF. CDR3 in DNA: TGTGCCAGCAGCCTGGCAGGGGGGCCCGGGGAGCTGTTTTTT.

The CDR3 loop reads CASSSRLAGGIIHTQYF. CDR3 in DNA: TGTGCCAGCAGCTCTAGACTAGCGGGGGGTATTATCCATACGCAGTATTTT. This chain connects TRBV7-2 to TRBJ2-3; 13 bases map to TRBD2. V lost 4 bases to trimming and J lost 7 bases; unmatched junction nucleotides: 11. Germline CDR1 and CDR2: SGHTA and FQGNSA. The CDR3 has 17 amino acids.

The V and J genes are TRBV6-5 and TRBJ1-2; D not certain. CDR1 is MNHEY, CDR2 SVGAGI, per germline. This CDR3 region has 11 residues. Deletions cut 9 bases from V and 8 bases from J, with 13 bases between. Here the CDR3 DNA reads TGTGCCAGTCGGGGAATAGAAGGCTACACCTTC. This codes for CASRGIEGYTF.

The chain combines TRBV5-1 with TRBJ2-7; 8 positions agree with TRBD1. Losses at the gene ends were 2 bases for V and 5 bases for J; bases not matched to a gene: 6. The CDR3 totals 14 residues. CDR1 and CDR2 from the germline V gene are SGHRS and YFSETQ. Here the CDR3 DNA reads TGCGCCAGCAGCTTCGGACAGGGTATCAACGAGCAGTACTTC. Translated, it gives CASSFGQGINEQYF.

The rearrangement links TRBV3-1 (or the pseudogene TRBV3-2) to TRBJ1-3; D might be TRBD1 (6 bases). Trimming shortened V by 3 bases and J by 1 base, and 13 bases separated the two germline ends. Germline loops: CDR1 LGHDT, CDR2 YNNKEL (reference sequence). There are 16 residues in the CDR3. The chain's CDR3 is CASSQQQGTSGNTIYF. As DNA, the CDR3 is TGTGCCAGCAGCCAGCAACAGGGCACTTCTGGAAACACCATATATTTT.

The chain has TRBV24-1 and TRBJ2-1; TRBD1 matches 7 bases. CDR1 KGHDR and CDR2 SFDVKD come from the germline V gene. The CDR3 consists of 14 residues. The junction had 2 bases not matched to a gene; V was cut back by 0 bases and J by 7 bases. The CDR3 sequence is CATSDLPGGNEQFF. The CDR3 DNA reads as TGTGCCACCAGTGATTTGCCAGGGGGTAATGAGCAGTTCTTC.